A selection of T cell receptor beta chains follows, all from one sample in a study of blood T cells in healthy people across ages. TCRdb used MiXCR to reprocess the 5' RACE reads, holding one entry per CDR3 protein. The profile shows more than 1 million distinct CDR3 sequences, more than 40% of them singletons. Sequenced material: blood. Receptors originate from a woman between 55 and 75 years old in good health. CDR3s include the opening cysteine and the closing phenylalanine or tryptophan. A D gene is named only where the DNA matches it firmly. Clone size is stated in some rows and not others, as once, few, many or a class when expanded.

>-|TRBV7-8|-|TRBJ2-7
TGTGCCAGCAGCTCCAGGGCCGCAAAGGACTACGAGCAGTACTTC
CASSSRAAKDYEQYF
>-|TRBV5-8|-|TRBJ2-5
TGTGCCAGCAGCTGGCGACCCTCAGGTAACAATGAGCAGTACTTC
CASSWRPSGNNEQYF
>TRBD1|TRBV3-1|-|TRBJ1-1
TGTGCCAGCAGCCATACAGGGGCGGGCACTGAAGCTTTCTTT
CASSHTGAGTEAFF
>-|TRBV9|-|TRBJ2-7
TGTGCCAGCAGCCCGTCGTGGGCCGCCCCCTACGAGCAGTACTTC
CASSPSWAAPYEQYF
>-|TRBV28|once|TRBJ2-7
TGTGCCAGCAGTTTAACGGCCCGGGAGCAGTACTTC
CASSLTAREQYF
>TRBD2|TRBV29-1|many|TRBJ2-5
TGCAGCGTTGCGAGACTAGCGGGAGGGGTGGAGACCCAGTACTTC
CSVARLAGGVETQYF
>TRBD2|TRBV24-1|few|TRBJ2-7
TGTGCCACCAGTGACTCCGGAGCGGGAGCCTACTACGAGCAGTACTTC
CATSDSGAGAYYEQYF
>TRBD2|TRBV15|-|TRBJ2-5
TGTGCCACCAGCAGATTGCCCGGGACTAGCGACGAGACCCAGTACTTC
CATSRLPGTSDETQYF
>-|TRBV3-1|few|TRBJ2-7
TGTGCCAGCAGCCAGGGGGTTAAGGACGAGCAGTACTTC
CASSQGVKDEQYF
>TRBD2|TRBV9|-|TRBJ2-1
TGTGCCAGCAGCGCCAAGTCCGGGGGGGTAGTATCTCCCAATGAGCAGTTCTTC
CASSAKSGGVVSPNEQFF
>TRBD1|TRBV12-3/TRBV12-4|-|TRBJ1-5
TGTGCCAGCAGTTTAGCAGGAACAGGGGGCTTCGTTAATCAGCCCCAGCATTTT
CASSLAGTGGFVNQPQHF
>-|TRBV29-1|few|TRBJ2-1
TGCAGCGCGGACGCAAACTACAATGAGCAGTTCTTC
CSADANYNEQFF
>TRBD2|TRBV9|-|TRBJ2-6
TGTGCCAGCAGCGGGGGGGGGTCATCGAACGTCCTGACTTTC
CASSGGGSSNVLTF
>TRBD2|TRBV7-9|once|TRBJ2-7
TGTGCCAGCAGTGCGGGAAGGCGGGAGAACTCCTACGAGCAGTACTTC
CASSAGRRENSYEQYF
>-|TRBV20-1|-|TRBJ1-2
TGCAGTGCTAGGGTCCAGGGAACCCACTACACCTTC
CSARVQGTHYTF
>TRBD2|TRBV20-1|-|TRBJ2-5
TGCAGTGCTAGAGCCACCGGGACTAAGGAGACCCAGTACTTC
CSARATGTKETQYF
>-|TRBV7-2|-|TRBJ2-3
TGTGCCAGCAGCCGAGACCCTTCTAAGGCAGATACGCAGTATTTT
CASSRDPSKADTQYF
>TRBD2|TRBV7-2|many|TRBJ2-5
TGTGCCAGCAGCGCTATAGCGGGAGCGGTTGGGGAGACCCAGTACTTC
CASSAIAGAVGETQYF
>-|TRBV29-1|many|TRBJ2-7
TGCAGCGCTGCAGTAGGAAGCGGGTGGACCGAGCAGTACTTC
CSAAVGSGWTEQYF
>-|TRBV7-2|once|TRBJ2-3
TGTGCCAGCAGCTTAGTTCCCTCTCGCACAGATACGCAGTATTTT
CASSLVPSRTDTQYF
>TRBD2|TRBV24-1|few|TRBJ2-5
TGTGCCACCAGTGAGTTGGGGACTACTCAGAAAGAGACCCAGTACTTC
CATSELGTTQKETQYF
>-|TRBV3-1|-|TRBJ2-5
TGTGCCAGCAGCCAAGAAAGCGGGACCCAGTACTTC
CASSQESGTQYF
>-|TRBV4-2|-|TRBJ2-7
TGTGCCAGCAGCCAAGACCGGGGGCTAGCCTACGAGCAGTACTTC
CASSQDRGLAYEQYF
>-|TRBV29-1|few|TRBJ2-5
TGCAGCGTTGACGGCCACAACCAAGAGACCCAGTACTTC
CSVDGHNQETQYF
>-|TRBV6-5|-|TRBJ2-7
TGTGCCAGCACCACCGGGGCTGGGGGCGAGCAGTACTTC
CASTTGAGGEQYF
>TRBD2|TRBV5-1|-|TRBJ2-1
TGCGCCAGCAGTGAAGGCGGGAGCGGAGAGACCCAGTTCTTC
CASSEGGSGETQFF
>-|TRBV29-1|few|TRBJ2-5
TGCAGCGTTGGGGGCAGGACAGAGACCCAGTACTTC
CSVGGRTETQYF
>-|TRBV4-1|-|TRBJ1-2
TGCGCCAGCAGCCAGGTCGCGCAATATGGCTACACCTTC
CASSQVAQYGYTF